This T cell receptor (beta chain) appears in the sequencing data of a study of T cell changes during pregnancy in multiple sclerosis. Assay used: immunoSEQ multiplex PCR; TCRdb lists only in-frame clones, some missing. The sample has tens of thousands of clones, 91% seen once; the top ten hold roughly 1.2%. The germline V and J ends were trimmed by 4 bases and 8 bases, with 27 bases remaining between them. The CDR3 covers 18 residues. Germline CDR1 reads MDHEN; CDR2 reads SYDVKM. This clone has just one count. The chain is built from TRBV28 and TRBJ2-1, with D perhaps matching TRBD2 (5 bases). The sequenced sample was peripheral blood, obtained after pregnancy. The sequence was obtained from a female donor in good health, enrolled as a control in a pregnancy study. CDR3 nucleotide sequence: TGTGCCAGCAGTTCCCAGTTTATGGGGAGTACCGGCTTCGATGAGCAGTTCTTC. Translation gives CASSSQFMGSTGFDEQFF.